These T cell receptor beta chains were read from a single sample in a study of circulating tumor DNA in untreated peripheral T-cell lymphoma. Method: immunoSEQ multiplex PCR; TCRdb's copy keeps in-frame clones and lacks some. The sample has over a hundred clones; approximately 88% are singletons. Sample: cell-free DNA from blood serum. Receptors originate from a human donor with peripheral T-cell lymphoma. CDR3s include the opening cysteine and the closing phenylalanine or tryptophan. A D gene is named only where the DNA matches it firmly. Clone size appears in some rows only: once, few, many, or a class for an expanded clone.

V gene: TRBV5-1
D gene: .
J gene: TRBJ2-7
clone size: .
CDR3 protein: CASSYGGSYEQYF
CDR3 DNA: TGCGCCAGCAGCTACGGCGGCAGCTACGAGCAGTACTTC

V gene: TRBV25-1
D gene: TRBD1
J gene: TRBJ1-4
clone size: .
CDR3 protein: CASSLQDRPTNEKLFF
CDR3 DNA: TGTGCCAGCAGTCTTCAGGACAGGCCAACTAATGAAAAACTGTTTTTT

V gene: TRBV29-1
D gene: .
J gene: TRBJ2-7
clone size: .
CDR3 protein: CSVERGYEQYF
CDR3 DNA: TGCAGCGTTGAACGGGGCTACGAGCAGTACTTC

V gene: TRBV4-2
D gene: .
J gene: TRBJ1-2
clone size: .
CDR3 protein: CASSQDSGAGHYGYTF
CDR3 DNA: TGTGCCAGCAGCCAAGATTCCGGGGCGGGACACTATGGCTACACCTTC

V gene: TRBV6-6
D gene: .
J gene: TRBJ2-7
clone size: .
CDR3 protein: CASSYLLGGSYEQYF
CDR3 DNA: TGTGCCAGCAGTTACTTGCTGGGTGGGAGCTACGAGCAGTACTTC

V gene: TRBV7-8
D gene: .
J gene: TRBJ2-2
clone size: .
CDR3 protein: CASSLAPARFLAGELFF
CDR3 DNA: TGTGCCAGCAGCTTAGCCCCAGCGAGGTTCTTGGCCGGGGAGCTGTTTTTT

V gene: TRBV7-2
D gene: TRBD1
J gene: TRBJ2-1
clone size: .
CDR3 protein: CASSLGTGNEQFF
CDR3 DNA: TGTGCCAGCAGCTTAGGGACAGGTAATGAGCAGTTCTTC

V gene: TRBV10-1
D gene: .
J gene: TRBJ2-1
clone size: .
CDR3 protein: CASSEVGGTSYNEQFF
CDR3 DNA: TGCGCCAGCAGTGAGGTCGGGGGAACTTCCTACAATGAGCAGTTCTTC

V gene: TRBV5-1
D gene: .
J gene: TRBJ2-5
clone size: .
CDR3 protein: CASSRGLGETQYF
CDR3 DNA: TGCGCCAGCAGCCGAGGTTTGGGGGAGACCCAGTACTTC

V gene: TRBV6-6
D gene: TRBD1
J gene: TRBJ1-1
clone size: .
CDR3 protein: CASSHLQGAGEAFF
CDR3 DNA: TGTGCCAGCAGCCATCTCCAGGGGGCAGGTGAAGCTTTCTTT

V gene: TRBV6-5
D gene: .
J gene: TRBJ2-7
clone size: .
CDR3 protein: CASSYLLGGSYEQYF
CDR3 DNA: TGTGCCAGCAGTTACTTGCTGGGTGGGAGCTACGAGCAGTACTTC

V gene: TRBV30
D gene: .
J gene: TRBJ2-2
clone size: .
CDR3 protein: CAWSVLTGELFF
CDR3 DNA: TGTGCCTGGAGTGTACTCACCGGGGAGCTGTTTTTT

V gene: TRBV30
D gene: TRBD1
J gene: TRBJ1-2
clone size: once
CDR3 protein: CAWSFTRSGQGGYTF
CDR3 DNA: TGTGCCTGGAGTTTCACCCGATCCGGACAGGGGGGCTACACCTTC

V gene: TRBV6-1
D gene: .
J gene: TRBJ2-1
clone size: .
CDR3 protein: CASRSFGEQFF
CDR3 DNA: TGTGCCAGCCGCTCGTTCGGGGAGCAGTTCTTC

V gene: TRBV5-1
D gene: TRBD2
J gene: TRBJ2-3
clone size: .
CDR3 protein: CASSLEGLAGTDTQYF
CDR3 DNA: TGCGCCAGCAGCTTGGAAGGATTAGCGGGCACGGATACGCAGTATTTT

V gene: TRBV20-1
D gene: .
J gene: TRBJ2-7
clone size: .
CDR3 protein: CSASAYEQYF
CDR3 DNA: TGCAGTGCTAGTGCCTACGAGCAGTACTTC

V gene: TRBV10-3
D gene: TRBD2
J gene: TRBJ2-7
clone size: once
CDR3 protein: CAISESTLAGGPYEQYF
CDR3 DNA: TGTGCCATCAGTGAGTCGACATTAGCGGGGGGGCCCTACGAGCAGTACTTC

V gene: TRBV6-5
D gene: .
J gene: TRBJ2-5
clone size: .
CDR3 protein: CASSYGTGEQETQYF
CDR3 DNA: TGTGCCAGCAGTTACGGAACAGGAGAACAAGAGACCCAGTACTTC

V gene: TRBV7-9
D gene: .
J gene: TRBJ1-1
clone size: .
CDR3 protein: CASTLGQGSNTEAFF
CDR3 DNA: TGTGCCAGCACCCTGGGTCAGGGTTCGAACACTGAAGCTTTCTTT

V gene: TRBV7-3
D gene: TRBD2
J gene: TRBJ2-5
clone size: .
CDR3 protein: CASSPAGGGAPGETQYF
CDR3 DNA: TGTGCCAGCAGCCCCGCGGGGGGGGGAGCCCCGGGGGAGACCCAGTACTTC

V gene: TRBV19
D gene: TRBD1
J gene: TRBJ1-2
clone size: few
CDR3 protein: CASSSGDRVVYGYTF
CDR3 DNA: TGTGCCAGTAGTTCAGGGGACAGGGTAGTCTATGGCTACACCTTC

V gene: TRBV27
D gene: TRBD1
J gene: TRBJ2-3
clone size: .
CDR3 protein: CASSPGTGGYADTQYF
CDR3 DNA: TGTGCCAGCAGTCCCGGGACAGGGGGCTATGCAGATACGCAGTATTTT

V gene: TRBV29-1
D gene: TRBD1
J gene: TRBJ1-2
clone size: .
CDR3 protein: CSADGGSRQGCYGYTF
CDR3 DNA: TGCAGCGCGGATGGGGGCTCTAGACAGGGGTGCTATGGCTACACCTTC

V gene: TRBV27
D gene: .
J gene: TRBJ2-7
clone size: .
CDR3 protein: CASSVGGASYEQYF
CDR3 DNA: TGTGCCAGCAGTGTAGGGGGGGCCTCCTACGAGCAGTACTTC

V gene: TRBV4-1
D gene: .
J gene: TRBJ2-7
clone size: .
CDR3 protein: CASSQNKEQYF
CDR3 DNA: TGCGCCAGCAGCCAAAACAAAGAGCAGTACTTC

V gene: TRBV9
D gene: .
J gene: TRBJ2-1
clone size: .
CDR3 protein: CASSVSGLTYNEQFF
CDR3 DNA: TGTGCCAGCAGCGTATCGGGTTTAACCTACAATGAGCAGTTCTTC

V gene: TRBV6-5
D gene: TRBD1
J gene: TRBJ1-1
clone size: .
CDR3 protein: CASRGDSWNTEAFF
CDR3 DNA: TGTGCCAGCAGGGGGGACAGTTGGAACACTGAAGCTTTCTTT

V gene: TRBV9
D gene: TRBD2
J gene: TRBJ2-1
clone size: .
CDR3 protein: CASSVKGLAGEQFF
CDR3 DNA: TGTGCCAGCAGCGTAAAGGGACTAGCGGGGGAGCAGTTCTTC

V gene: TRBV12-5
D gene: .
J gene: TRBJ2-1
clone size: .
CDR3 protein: CASGARGQSYNEQFF
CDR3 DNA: TGTGCTAGTGGAGCCCGGGGACAATCCTACAATGAGCAGTTCTTC

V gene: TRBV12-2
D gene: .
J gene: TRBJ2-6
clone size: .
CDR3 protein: CASRIRFSTQSRANVLTF
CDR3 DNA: TGTGCAAGTCGCATAAGGTTCTCCACACAAAGTCGGGCCAACGTCCTGACTTTC

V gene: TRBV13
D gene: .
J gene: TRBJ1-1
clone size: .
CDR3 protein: CASSGPGTGMNTEAFF
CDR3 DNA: TGTGCCAGCTCAGGTCCCGGGACGGGTATGAACACTGAAGCTTTCTTT

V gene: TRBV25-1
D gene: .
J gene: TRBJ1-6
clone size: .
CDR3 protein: CASSEFGGSPLHF
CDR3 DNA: TGTGCCAGCAGTGAATTTGGGGGCTCACCCCTCCACTTT

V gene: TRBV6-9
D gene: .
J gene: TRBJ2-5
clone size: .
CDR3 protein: CASSYGTGEQETQYF
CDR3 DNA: TGTGCCAGCAGTTACGGAACAGGAGAACAAGAGACCCAGTACTTC

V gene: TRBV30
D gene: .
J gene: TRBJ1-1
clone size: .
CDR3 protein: CAWSEGSHTEAFF
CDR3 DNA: TGTGCCTGGAGTGAGGGGAGCCACACTGAAGCTTTCTTT

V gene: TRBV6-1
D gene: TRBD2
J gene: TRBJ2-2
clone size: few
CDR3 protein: CAGSALAGGGTGELFF
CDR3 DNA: TGTGCCGGCAGTGCTCTAGCGGGGGGGGGCACCGGGGAGCTGTTTTTT

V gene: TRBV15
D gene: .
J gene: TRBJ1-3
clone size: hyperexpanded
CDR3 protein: CATSREGQPGNTIYF
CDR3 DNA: TGTGCCACCAGCAGAGAAGGACAGCCTGGAAACACCATATATTTT

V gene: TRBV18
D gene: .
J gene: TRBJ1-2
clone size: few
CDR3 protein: CASSPPAGDGYTF
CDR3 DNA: TGTGCCAGCTCACCACCGGCAGGCGATGGCTACACCTTC

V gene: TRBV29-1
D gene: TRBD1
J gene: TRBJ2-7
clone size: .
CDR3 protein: CSVRGGLGDRETYEQYF
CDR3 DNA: TGCAGCGTCAGAGGAGGGTTAGGGGACAGGGAAACCTACGAGCAGTACTTC

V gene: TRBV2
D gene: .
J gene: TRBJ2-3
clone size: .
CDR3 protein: CASKGLPSTDTQYF
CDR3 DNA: TGTGCCAGCAAAGGGCTACCTAGCACAGATACGCAGTATTTT

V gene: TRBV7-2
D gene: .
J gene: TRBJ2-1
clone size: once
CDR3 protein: CASSPSWGSYNEQFF
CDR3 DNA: TGTGCCAGCAGCCCGAGTTGGGGGTCCTACAATGAGCAGTTCTTC

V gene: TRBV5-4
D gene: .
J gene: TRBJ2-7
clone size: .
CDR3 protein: CASSRPGSPLSYEQYF
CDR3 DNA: TGTGCCAGCAGCCGCCCGGGCAGCCCTCTTTCTTACGAGCAGTACTTC

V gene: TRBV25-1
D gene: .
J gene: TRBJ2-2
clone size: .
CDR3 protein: CASSEFATNTGELFF
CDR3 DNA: TGTGCCAGCAGTGAATTCGCGACCAACACCGGGGAGCTGTTTTTT

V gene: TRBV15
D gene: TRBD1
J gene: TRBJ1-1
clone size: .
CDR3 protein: CATSRVDRANTEAFF
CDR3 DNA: TGTGCCACCAGCAGAGTTGACAGGGCGAACACTGAAGCTTTCTTT

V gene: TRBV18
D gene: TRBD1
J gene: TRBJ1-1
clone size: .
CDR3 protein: CASSSTGVDTEAFF
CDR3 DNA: TGTGCCAGCTCATCAACAGGGGTGGACACTGAAGCTTTCTTT

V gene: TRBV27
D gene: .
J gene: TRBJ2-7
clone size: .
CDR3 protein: CASSLGGDFGYEQYF
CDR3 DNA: TGTGCCAGCAGTTTAGGAGGGGACTTTGGGTACGAGCAGTACTTC

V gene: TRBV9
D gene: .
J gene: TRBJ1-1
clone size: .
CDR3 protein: CARSAEGGRGPGGTEAFF
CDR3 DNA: TGTGCCCGCAGCGCGGAGGGGGGGAGAGGGCCGGGAGGCACTGAAGCTTTCTTT

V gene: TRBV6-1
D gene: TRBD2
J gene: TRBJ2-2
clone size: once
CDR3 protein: CASSALAGGGTGELFF
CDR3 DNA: TGTGCCAGCAGTGCTCTAGCGGGGGGGGGCACCGGGGAGCTGTTTTTT

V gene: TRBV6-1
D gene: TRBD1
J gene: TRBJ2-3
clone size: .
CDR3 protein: CASSVMGQGRNTQYF
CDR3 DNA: TGTGCCAGCAGTGTAATGGGACAGGGAAGGAATACGCAGTATTTT

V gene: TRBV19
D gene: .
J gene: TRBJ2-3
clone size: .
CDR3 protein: CASSIQGAGTDTQYF
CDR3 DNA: TGTGCCAGTAGTATACAAGGGGCCGGCACAGATACGCAGTATTTT